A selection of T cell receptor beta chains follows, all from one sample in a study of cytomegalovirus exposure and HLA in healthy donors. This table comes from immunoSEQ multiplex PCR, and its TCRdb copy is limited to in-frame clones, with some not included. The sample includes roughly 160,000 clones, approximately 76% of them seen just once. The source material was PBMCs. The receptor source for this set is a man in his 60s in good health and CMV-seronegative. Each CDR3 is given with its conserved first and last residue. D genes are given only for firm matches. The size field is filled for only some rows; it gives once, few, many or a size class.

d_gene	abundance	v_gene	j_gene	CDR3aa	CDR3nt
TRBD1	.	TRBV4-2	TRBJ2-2	CASSQEGRTGWGELFF	TGTGCCAGCAGCCAAGAGGGACGGACAGGGTGGGGGGAGCTGTTTTTT
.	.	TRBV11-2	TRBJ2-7	CASSFLQGNTYEQYF	TGTGCCAGCAGCTTTCTTCAGGGTAACACCTACGAGCAGTACTTC
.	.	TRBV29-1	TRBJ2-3	CSVDSSKETDTQYF	TGCAGCGTTGACTCTAGCAAGGAAACAGATACGCAGTATTTT
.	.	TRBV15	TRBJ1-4	CATSRAVNEKLFF	TGTGCCACCAGCAGAGCCGTAAATGAAAAACTGTTTTTT
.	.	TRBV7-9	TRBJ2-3	CASSFGASGTDTQYF	TGTGCCAGCAGCTTCGGGGCTAGCGGCACAGATACGCAGTATTTT
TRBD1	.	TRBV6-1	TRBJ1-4	CASRPLQGSNEKLFF	TGTGCCAGCAGGCCCTTACAGGGGTCGAATGAAAAACTGTTTTTT
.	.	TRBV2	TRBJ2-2	CASSSLGRTGELFF	TGTGCCAGCAGTTCCTTAGGGAGGACCGGGGAGCTGTTTTTT
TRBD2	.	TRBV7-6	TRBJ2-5	CASSRMSGSGIMAQYF	TGTGCCAGCAGCAGGATGAGCGGGAGCGGGATTATGGCCCAGTACTTC
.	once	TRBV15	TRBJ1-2	CATKESVKRDTGGYGYTF	TGTGCCACCAAGGAGTCGGTTAAAAGGGACACTGGGGGTTATGGCTACACCTTC
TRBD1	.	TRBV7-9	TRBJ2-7	CASSRDSAYSYEQYF	TGTGCCAGCAGCCGGGACAGCGCCTATTCCTACGAGCAGTACTTC
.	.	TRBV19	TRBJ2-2	CASSIDHSGGELFF	TGTGCCAGTAGTATAGATCATAGTGGCGGGGAGCTGTTTTTT
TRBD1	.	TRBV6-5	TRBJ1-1	CASSRTTGVTEAFF	TGTGCCAGCAGTCGTACCACAGGGGTTACTGAAGCTTTCTTT
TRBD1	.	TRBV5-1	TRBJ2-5	CASSFQGAEETQYF	TGCGCCAGCAGCTTTCAGGGGGCAGAGGAGACCCAGTACTTC
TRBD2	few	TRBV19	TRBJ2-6	CASNAGVFGYSGANVLTF	TGTGCCAGTAATGCGGGGGTTTTCGGGTACTCTGGGGCCAACGTCCTGACTTTC
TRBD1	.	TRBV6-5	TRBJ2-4	CASSSDREVNIQYF	TGTGCCAGCAGTTCGGACAGGGAGGTTAACATTCAGTACTTC
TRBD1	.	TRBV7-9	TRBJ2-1	CASRLTGDLGEQFF	TGTGCCAGCAGATTAACAGGGGATCTAGGTGAGCAGTTCTTC
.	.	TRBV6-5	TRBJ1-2	CASSRKEYGYTF	TGTGCCAGCAGTAGGAAGGAGTATGGCTACACCTTC
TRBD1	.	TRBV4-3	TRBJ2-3	CASSQEGTGGYADTQYF	TGCGCCAGCAGCCAAGAAGGGACAGGGGGTTATGCAGATACGCAGTATTTT
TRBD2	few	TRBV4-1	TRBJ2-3	CASSPGAGGTDTQYF	TGCGCCAGCAGCCCCGGGGCGGGGGGGACAGATACGCAGTATTTT